This is a list of T cell receptor beta chains from one sample in a study of CD8+CD57+ T cells in acquired aplastic anemia. TCRdb re-analysed the reads in MiXCR, keeping a single row per CDR3 protein. Altogether a few hundred thousand distinct CDR3 sequences are present, less than 60% being singletons, with the ten largest covering about 20%. What was sequenced was sorted CD4+, CD8+, or CD8+CD57+ T cells (not recorded which) from PBMCs. These receptors were taken from a human donor with aplastic anemia. CDR3s leave out the opening cysteine and the closing phenylalanine or tryptophan. Fields, in order: V gene, clone size, J gene, CDR3 length, CDR3 protein. Clone size is shown for a subset of rows, as once, few, many or a class of expanded clone.

V: TRBV24-1
size: many
J: TRBJ2-5
length: 15
CDR3: ATSDRTGGIPKVTQY

V: TRBV27
size: -
J: TRBJ1-1
length: 10
CDR3: ASSFPRSEAF

V: TRBV15
size: medium-sized
J: TRBJ1-6
length: 13
CDR3: ATSRGTGVGSPLH

V: TRBV20-1
size: -
J: TRBJ2-7
length: 10
CDR3: SATTSSYEQY

V: TRBV5-6
size: -
J: TRBJ2-7
length: 10
CDR3: ASSLGFRGQY

V: TRBV5-4
size: once
J: TRBJ2-7
length: 12
CDR3: ASSLGILGNEQY

V: TRBV20-1
size: -
J: TRBJ2-5
length: 13
CDR3: SARDRLAAQETQY

V: TRBV10-3
size: -
J: TRBJ1-4
length: 10
CDR3: AISEGGEKLF

V: TRBV7-2
size: -
J: TRBJ1-1
length: 12
CDR3: ASSFAVGNTEAF

V: TRBV20-1
size: many
J: TRBJ2-2
length: 12
CDR3: SVLAGVDTGELF

V: TRBV20-1
size: many
J: TRBJ2-1
length: 12
CDR3: SAKRGGLMNEQF

V: TRBV5-5
size: many
J: TRBJ2-2
length: 13
CDR3: ASSSGQVVTGELF

V: TRBV5-1
size: -
J: TRBJ2-2
length: 14
CDR3: ASSPGTGGLGGELF

V: TRBV11-2
size: many
J: TRBJ1-1
length: 11
CDR3: ASSSTDSIEAF

V: TRBV2
size: -
J: TRBJ1-6
length: 12
CDR3: ASSEGNHNSPLH

V: TRBV13
size: -
J: TRBJ2-1
length: 13
CDR3: ASSLVSGDYNEQF

V: TRBV7-3
size: -
J: TRBJ2-2
length: 12
CDR3: ASSLLGHTGELF

V: TRBV24-1
size: -
J: TRBJ2-7
length: 12
CDR3: ATSTSGQFYEQY

V: TRBV29-1
size: many
J: TRBJ2-5
length: 13
CDR3: SVGTGGAYGETQY

V: TRBV2
size: -
J: TRBJ2-7
length: 12
CDR3: ASARVRFGYEQY

V: TRBV9
size: many
J: TRBJ1-5
length: 16
CDR3: ASSVEGRGRAGNQPQH

V: TRBV5-1
size: many
J: TRBJ1-2
length: 14
CDR3: ASSLARAATIYGYT

V: TRBV10-3
size: many
J: TRBJ1-1
length: 13
CDR3: AISESGAVGTEAF

V: TRBV20-1
size: many
J: TRBJ1-4
length: 12
CDR3: SASPEDRDEKLF

V: TRBV7-2
size: -
J: TRBJ2-6
length: 7
CDR3: ASSAVLT

V: TRBV6-4
size: many
J: TRBJ1-6
length: 12
CDR3: ASSERTDNSPLH

V: TRBV19
size: many
J: TRBJ1-4
length: 12
CDR3: ASSMGQGLEKLF

V: TRBV7-9
size: many
J: TRBJ1-1
length: 11
CDR3: ASSLEGFTEAF

V: TRBV28
size: -
J: TRBJ1-2
length: 12
CDR3: ASSFWGLDNGYT

V: TRBV5-1
size: -
J: TRBJ2-5
length: 13
CDR3: ASSSETGAGETQY

V: TRBV7-9
size: -
J: TRBJ2-1
length: 10
CDR3: ASSHKTGSQF

V: TRBV18
size: few
J: TRBJ1-3
length: 11
CDR3: ASSPRSGLTIY

V: TRBV4-3
size: -
J: TRBJ2-5
length: 13
CDR3: ASSQVYRGQETQY

V: TRBV7-8
size: -
J: TRBJ2-7
length: 12
CDR3: ASSMPTGPYEQY

V: TRBV5-1
size: once
J: TRBJ1-6
length: 11
CDR3: ASSRRPNSPLH

V: TRBV7-2
size: once
J: TRBJ2-7
length: 13
CDR3: ASSQGPGGGYEQY

V: TRBV5-1
size: -
J: TRBJ2-7
length: 14
CDR3: ASSLEGTGGSYEQY

V: TRBV30
size: -
J: TRBJ1-5
length: 10
CDR3: AWDRNNQPQH

V: TRBV5-1
size: -
J: TRBJ2-7
length: 10
CDR3: ASSQPSYEQR

V: TRBV5-1
size: many
J: TRBJ2-2
length: 10
CDR3: ASSLSGGELF

V: TRBV25-1
size: -
J: TRBJ1-1
length: 14
CDR3: ASSEYIGDGTTEAF

V: TRBV19
size: many
J: TRBJ2-7
length: 13
CDR3: ASSIADRGPYEQY

V: TRBV10-3
size: many
J: TRBJ2-7
length: 11
CDR3: AISESFRDEQY

V: TRBV2
size: many
J: TRBJ1-1
length: 13
CDR3: ATTGAGVRHGSAF

V: TRBV10-3
size: -
J: TRBJ2-7
length: 14
CDR3: AISESASGRSYEQY

V: TRBV2
size: -
J: TRBJ1-2
length: 9
CDR3: ASKVMGGYT

V: TRBV7-8
size: many
J: TRBJ1-1
length: 12
CDR3: ASSLRTGGTEAF

V: TRBV19
size: -
J: TRBJ1-1
length: 9
CDR3: ASSIYTEAF

V: TRBV3-1
size: few
J: TRBJ1-2
length: 12
CDR3: ATSDGPSSYGYT

V: TRBV19
size: few
J: TRBJ2-4
length: 14
CDR3: ASSNGNPGGENIQY

V: TRBV5-1
size: many
J: TRBJ2-6
length: 19
CDR3: ASSFDGGLAGGPLRANVLT

V: TRBV20-1
size: many
J: TRBJ1-2
length: 11
CDR3: SARDIKSYGYT

V: TRBV15
size: -
J: TRBJ1-2
length: 10
CDR3: ATSRAGGGYT